This T cell receptor (beta chain) was identified during a study of response to subunit inactivated influenza vaccine. V gave up 3 bases and J gave up 6 bases, with 20 bases separating them. This CDR3 has 15 residues. Germline CDR1 and CDR2: SQVTM and ANQGSEA. TCRdb called the RT-PCR reads again in MiXCR, with one record for every CDR3 protein. The repertoire holds over 400,000 distinct CDR3 sequences, with roughly 11% as singletons. This clonotype occurred many times. Its antigen is undetermined. Study-level points and caveats: Only a handful of new T cells, the authors suggested, are recruited with each seasonal influenza vaccination.

The TCR originated in a man between 45 and 60 years old who received an inactivated influenza vaccine. The source material was PBMCs from blood, sampled roughly 6 weeks after vaccination. The J gene is TRBJ2-5, the V gene TRBV29-1; possibly TRBD2 for D (6 bases). CDR3 amino acids: CSVDAWREGVQTQYF. For the CDR3, the DNA is TGCAGCGTTGACGCGTGGAGGGAAGGGGTACAGACCCAGTACTTC.